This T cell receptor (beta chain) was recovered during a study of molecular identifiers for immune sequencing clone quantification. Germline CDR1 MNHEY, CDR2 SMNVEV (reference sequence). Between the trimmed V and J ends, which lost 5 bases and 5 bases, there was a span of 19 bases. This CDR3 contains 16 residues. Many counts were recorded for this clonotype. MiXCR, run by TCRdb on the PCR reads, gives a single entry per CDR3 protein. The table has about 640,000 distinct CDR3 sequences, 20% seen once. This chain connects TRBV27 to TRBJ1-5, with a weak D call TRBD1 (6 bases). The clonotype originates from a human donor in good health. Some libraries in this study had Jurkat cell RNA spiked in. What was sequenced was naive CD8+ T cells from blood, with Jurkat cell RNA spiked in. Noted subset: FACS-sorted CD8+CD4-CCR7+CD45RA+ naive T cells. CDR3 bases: TGTGCCAGCAGTCCGGACAGCGGGGTAGCATATCAGCCCCAGCATTTT. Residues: CASSPDSGVAYQPQHF.